This entry features one T cell receptor (beta chain) sequence. Cohorts were determined from participant-reported clinical history. Produced via immunoSEQ multiplex PCR; TCRdb's table is partial and in-frame only. The profile shows around 450,000 clones, roughly nine tenths of them singletons. These data belong to a study of blood T cell repertoires in COVID-19. Study at large: From the United States, Italy and Spain came samples of acute and convalescent COVID-19.

This clonotype was sampled from a woman under 30 with acute COVID-19. Source material: PBMCs or T cells enriched from blood (not recorded which).

In nucleotides, the CDR3 is TGTGCCAGCAGTGAATTAGAGTTCAATCAGCCCCAGCATTTT. It is translated as CASSELEFNQPQHF. The chain uses TRBV6-1 and TRBJ1-5; D unclear. Looked up from germline, CDR1 is MNHNS and CDR2 is SASEGT. The CDR3 length is 14 residues. V was shortened by 2 bases and J by 3 bases, with 8 bases between the two germline ends.